A selection of T cell receptor beta chains follows, all from one sample in a study of cytomegalovirus exposure and HLA in healthy donors. The method was immunoSEQ multiplex PCR; TCRdb's version includes in-frame clones alone and lacks a portion of them. In the table there are 200,000 or so clones, 80% to 90% of which are singletons. The sample consisted of PBMCs. The receptors here all came from a man younger than 40 in good health and CMV-seronegative. The CDR3 runs from the conserved cysteine through the conserved F or W. The order of the fields is clone size, V gene, J gene, D gene, CDR3 protein, CDR3 DNA. A D gene is named only where the DNA matches it firmly. Only some rows state a clone size, as once, few, many or a class for expanded clones.

>-|TRBV15|TRBJ2-7|-
CATSRDTGLSYEQYF
TGTGCCACCAGCAGAGATACAGGGCTTTCGTACGAGCAGTACTTC
>few|TRBV10-3|TRBJ1-1|-
CAIKDTGNTEAFF
TGTGCCATCAAGGACACCGGGAACACTGAAGCTTTCTTT
>few|TRBV4-1|TRBJ2-5|TRBD2
CASSRGGGGFQETQYF
TGCGCCAGCAGCCGGGGGGGCGGGGGGTTCCAAGAGACCCAGTACTTC
>-|TRBV10-3|TRBJ2-5|TRBD2
CAISLGLAGGIETQYF
TGTGCCATCAGTCTGGGACTAGCGGGGGGTATAGAGACCCAGTACTTC
>-|TRBV7-7|TRBJ2-1|TRBD1
CASSFSRGNEQFF
TGTGCTAGCAGCTTTTCCAGGGGGAATGAGCAGTTCTTC
>-|TRBV11-2|TRBJ2-1|TRBD1
CASSLGGTGGYNEQFF
TGTGCCAGCAGCTTAGGGGGGACAGGGGGCTACAATGAGCAGTTCTTC
>-|TRBV28|TRBJ1-5|-
CATTYRYQPQHF
TGTGCCACCACCTACAGGTATCAGCCCCAGCATTTT
>-|TRBV5-1|TRBJ2-7|-
CASSIGQNYEQYF
TGCGCCAGCAGCATTGGACAGAACTACGAGCAGTACTTC
>-|TRBV5-6|TRBJ1-2|TRBD1
CASSFSLQGTNYGYTF
TGTGCCAGCAGCTTTTCCCTACAGGGGACCAACTATGGCTACACCTTC
>-|TRBV29-1|TRBJ1-2|-
CSVGHGGHYGYTF
TGCAGCGTCGGTCACGGAGGGCACTATGGCTACACCTTC
>once|TRBV6-1|TRBJ2-3|TRBD2
CASRVAGSTDTQYF
TGTGCCAGCAGAGTAGCGGGGAGCACAGATACGCAGTATTTT
>-|TRBV10-3|TRBJ2-2|TRBD2
CAISESTSGGTGELFF
TGTGCCATCAGTGAGTCGACTAGCGGGGGCACCGGGGAGCTGTTTTTT
>-|TRBV27|TRBJ1-2|-
CASSFMTGEGYTF
TGTGCCAGCAGTTTCATGACCGGGGAGGGCTACACCTTC
>-|TRBV11-2|TRBJ2-5|TRBD1
CASRTVTGVGETQYF
TGTGCCAGCAGAACAGTAACAGGGGTCGGGGAGACCCAGTACTTC
>once|TRBV10-3|TRBJ1-6|-
CAIGGDDNSPLHF
TGTGCCATCGGCGGAGACGATAATTCACCCCTCCACTTT
>-|TRBV2|TRBJ2-2|-
CASSESQGVNTGELFF
TGTGCCAGCAGTGAATCGCAGGGTGTTAACACCGGGGAGCTGTTTTTT
>-|TRBV7-9|TRBJ2-7|TRBD1
CSSSLSGTGLTYEQYF
TGTTCCAGCAGCTTATCCGGGACAGGGCTTACCTACGAGCAGTACTTC
>-|TRBV28|TRBJ2-7|-
CASSLSDTGLGEQYF
TGTGCCAGCAGTTTATCGGACACAGGGTTAGGGGAGCAGTACTTC
>few|TRBV4-1|TRBJ2-1|TRBD2
CASSLRGGPTDEQFF
TGCGCCAGCAGCCTTCGGGGGGGCCCGACGGATGAGCAGTTCTTC
>-|TRBV5-4|TRBJ1-6|-
CASSWEGRNYNSPLHF
TGTGCCAGCAGCTGGGAGGGAAGAAACTATAATTCACCCCTCCACTTT
>once|TRBV15|TRBJ2-3|TRBD2
CATSRGLAGTGTDTQYF
TGTGCCACCAGCAGAGGACTAGCGGGGACTGGCACAGATACGCAGTATTTT
>-|TRBV6-1|TRBJ1-2|-
CASSEKGFYGYTF
TGTGCCAGCAGTGAGAAGGGGTTCTATGGCTACACCTTC
>-|TRBV6-1|TRBJ2-5|TRBD1
CASSEDYYRGRETQYF
TGTGCCAGCAGTGAGGATTATTACAGGGGGCGAGAGACCCAGTACTTC
>-|TRBV6-5|TRBJ1-5|-
CASSEARGQPQHF
TGTGCCAGCAGTGAAGCGCGGGGTCAGCCCCAGCATTTT
>once|TRBV9|TRBJ2-3|-
CASSVAVGGKDTQYF
TGTGCCAGCAGCGTAGCAGTGGGGGGAAAAGATACGCAGTATTTT
>-|TRBV7-9|TRBJ2-5|TRBD2
CASSLSRGGAQETQYF
TGTGCCAGCAGCTTATCTCGCGGGGGGGCCCAAGAGACCCAGTACTTC
>-|TRBV4-3|TRBJ1-1|-
CASSQDGEAWTEAFF
TGCGCCAGCAGCCAAGACGGGGAAGCATGGACTGAAGCTTTCTTT
>-|TRBV27|TRBJ2-2|-
CASRRDLTTGELFF
TGTGCCAGCCGAAGAGACTTAACCACCGGGGAGCTGTTTTTT
>-|TRBV19|TRBJ1-2|-
CASPKGTAGVNYGYTF
TGTGCCAGTCCGAAAGGGACCGCGGGGGTTAACTATGGCTACACCTTC
>-|TRBV10-1|TRBJ2-7|TRBD1
CASSDWTGGSYEQYF
TGCGCCAGCAGTGACTGGACAGGGGGCTCCTACGAGCAGTACTTC
>-|TRBV29-1|TRBJ2-6|TRBD1
CSVGDRGRGGASVLTF
TGCAGCGTTGGGGACAGGGGGCGTGGAGGGGCCAGCGTCCTGACTTTC
>-|TRBV11-3|TRBJ2-5|TRBD1
CASGTGETQYF
TGTGCCAGTGGGACAGGAGAGACCCAGTACTTC
>-|TRBV6-5|TRBJ2-5|-
CASSYLGTQYF
TGTGCCAGCAGTTACCTCGGGACCCAGTACTTC
>few|TRBV5-6|TRBJ2-7|-
CASSLMGVWYF
TGTGCCAGCAGCTTGATGGGCGTGTGGTACTTC
>once|TRBV10-3|TRBJ2-1|-
CAISEYRAGDNEQFF
TGTGCCATCAGTGAGTACAGGGCCGGGGACAATGAGCAGTTCTTC
>few|TRBV4-1|TRBJ2-7|-
CASSQTRSYEQYF
TGCGCCAGCAGCCAGACAAGATCCTACGAGCAGTACTTC
>-|TRBV4-2|TRBJ2-2|-
CASRTTGELFF
TGTGCCAGCAGGACTACCGGGGAGCTGTTTTTT
>-|TRBV7-6|TRBJ2-5|-
CASSSEETQYF
TGTGCCAGCAGCTCGGAAGAGACCCAGTACTTC
>-|TRBV6-1|TRBJ2-3|-
CASSEWREGRF
TGTGCCAGCAGTGAATGGCGTGAAGGGAGGTTT
>once|TRBV7-2|TRBJ2-7|-
CASSLSLATMYEQYF
TGTGCCAGCAGCTTGTCGCTAGCGACCATGTACGAGCAGTACTTC
>once|TRBV18|TRBJ1-6|-
CASSPPGFRNSPLHF
TGTGCCAGCTCACCCCCAGGGTTTAGAAATTCACCCCTCCACTTT
>-|TRBV7-9|TRBJ2-1|TRBD1
CASSLNLDRYNEQFF
TGTGCCAGCAGCCTGAACTTGGACAGGTACAATGAGCAGTTCTTC
>-|TRBV5-1|TRBJ2-5|TRBD2
CASSLKASGGAPVLETQYF
TGCGCCAGCAGCTTGAAAGCTAGCGGGGGGGCCCCGGTTCTAGAGACCCAGTACTTC
>-|TRBV7-2|TRBJ2-7|TRBD2
CASSLSGGTSYEQYF
TGTGCCAGCAGCTTAAGCGGGGGGACCTCCTACGAGCAGTACTTC
>once|TRBV5-1|TRBJ1-6|-
CASAQGHSYNSPLHF
TGCGCCAGTGCGCAGGGACACTCCTATAATTCACCCCTCCACTTT
>-|TRBV7-6|TRBJ2-2|-
CASSLVSGYKNTGELFF
TGTGCCAGCAGCTTAGTATCAGGCTATAAGAACACCGGGGAGCTGTTTTTT
>few|TRBV5-1|TRBJ1-1|TRBD1
CASSLAPGQFMNTEAFF
TGCGCCAGCAGCTTGGCTCCGGGACAGTTCATGAACACTGAAGCTTTCTTT
>-|TRBV27|TRBJ1-5|-
CASSLAGINQPQHF
TGTGCCAGCAGTTTGGCAGGGATCAATCAGCCCCAGCATTTT
>once|TRBV12-5|TRBJ1-2|-
CASGLVRQSRRPGTF
TGTGCTAGTGGTTTGGTACGCCAATCGAGGAGGCCTGGCACCTTC
>-|TRBV13|TRBJ1-6|-
CASSLGLMLPAGHSPLHF
TGTGCCAGCAGCTTAGGATTAATGTTGCCGGCGGGTCATTCACCCCTCCACTTT
>-|TRBV5-6|TRBJ1-5|-
CASSLEILLSGNQPQHF
TGTGCCAGCAGCTTGGAAATCCTTTTATCGGGCAATCAGCCCCAGCATTTT
>few|TRBV1|TRBJ2-7|-
CTSSRGGHHRSYEQYF
TGCACCAGCAGCCGAGGAGGGCACCATCGCTCCTACGAGCAGTACTTC
>-|TRBV4-2|TRBJ2-1|-
CASSQVRIAEQFF
TGTGCCAGCAGCCAAGTTCGGATAGCTGAGCAGTTCTTC
>-|TRBV7-9|TRBJ1-5|-
CASSLAGHREGNQPQHF
TGTGCCAGCAGCTTAGCCGGTCACAGGGAAGGCAATCAGCCCCAGCATTTT
>few|TRBV5-1|TRBJ1-6|TRBD1
CASSFITGENSPLHF
TGCGCCAGCAGCTTCATTACAGGGGAAAATTCACCCCTCCACTTT
>few|TRBV2|TRBJ1-1|-
CASVVTLQGFF
TGTGCCAGCGTGGTGACATTACAGGGCTTCTTT
>-|TRBV7-9|TRBJ1-1|-
CASSLARGNTEAFF
TGTGCCAGCAGCTTAGCCCGGGGGAACACTGAAGCTTTCTTT